This T cell receptor beta chain was found in a study of blood T cells in healthy people across ages. Study results and limitations: Researchers said unsorted PBMCs prevented a conclusive naive versus antigen-experienced comparison.

Together with a sample-barcoded 5' primer, a J-beta primer mix was included in a second PCR lasting about 7 to 11 cycles. Via MiXCR, TCRdb re-called the 5' RACE reads, giving one row per CDR3 protein. Of more than 750,000 distinct CDR3 sequences in the sample, just under 30% were seen once. On this clonotype: Its antigen is undetermined.

V shed 5 bases, J shed 0 bases, and the junction held 7 bases outside the gene matches. The CDR3 totals 16 residues. The data were also submitted as part of a second study, on T cells of mothers and their children. That study adds: For the second PCR, the M1S primer put in sample barcodes and 2-4 random nucleotides.

The rearrangement joins TRBV12-3 or TRBV12-4 to TRBJ2-5; 9 nucleotides line up with TRBD2. Sequenced input: blood. This receptor was identified in a woman aged 40 to 50 in good health. CDR3 sequence: CASSPGVAGDQETQYF. In DNA, the CDR3 is TGTGCCAGCAGTCCGGGGGTAGCGGGGGACCAAGAGACCCAGTACTTC.